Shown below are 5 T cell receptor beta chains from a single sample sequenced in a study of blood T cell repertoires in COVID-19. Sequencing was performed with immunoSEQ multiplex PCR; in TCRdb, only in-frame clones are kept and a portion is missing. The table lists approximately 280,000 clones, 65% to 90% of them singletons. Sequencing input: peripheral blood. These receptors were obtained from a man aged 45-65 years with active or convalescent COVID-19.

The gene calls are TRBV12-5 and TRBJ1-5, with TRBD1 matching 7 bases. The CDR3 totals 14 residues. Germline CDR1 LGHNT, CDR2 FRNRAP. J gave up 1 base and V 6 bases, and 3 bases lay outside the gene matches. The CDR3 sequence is CASGSTGSNQPQHF. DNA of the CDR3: TGTGCTAGTGGCTCGACAGGGAGCAATCAGCCCCAGCATTTT.

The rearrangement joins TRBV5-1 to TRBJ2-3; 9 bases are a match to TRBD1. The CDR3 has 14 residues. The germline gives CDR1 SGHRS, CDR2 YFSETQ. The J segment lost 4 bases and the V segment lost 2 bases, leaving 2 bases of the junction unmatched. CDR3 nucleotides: TGCGCCAGCAGCTTAGGGACAGGGTCAGATACGCAGTATTTT. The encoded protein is CASSLGTGSDTQYF.

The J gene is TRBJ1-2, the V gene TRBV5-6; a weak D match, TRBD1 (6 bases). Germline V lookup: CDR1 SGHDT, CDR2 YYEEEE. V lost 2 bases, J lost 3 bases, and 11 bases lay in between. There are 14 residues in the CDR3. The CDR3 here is CASSLAGVDYGYTF. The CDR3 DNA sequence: TGTGCCAGCAGCTTAGCAGGGGTGGACTATGGCTACACCTTC.

The CDR3 DNA is TGTGCCAGCAGCTTGATAGCGGGAGGGGTCCAGTACTTC. Translated: CASSLIAGGVQYF. V usage is TRBV7-7 and J usage is TRBJ2-5; 11 bases map to TRBD2. Germline trimming cut 3 bases from V and 10 bases from J; bases unmatched to any gene: 4. This CDR3 contains 13 residues. CDR1 is SSHAT and CDR2 is FNYEAQ in the germline V gene (reference sequence).

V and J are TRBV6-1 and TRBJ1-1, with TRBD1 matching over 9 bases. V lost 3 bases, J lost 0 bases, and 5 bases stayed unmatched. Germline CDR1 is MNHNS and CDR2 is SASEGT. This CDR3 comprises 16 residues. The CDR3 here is CASSDPGQGMNTEAFF. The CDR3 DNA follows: TGTGCCAGCAGTGACCCGGGACAGGGCATGAACACTGAAGCTTTCTTT.